Below, 2 T cell receptor beta chains from the same sample are listed, as sequenced in a study of identifying expanded T cells in peripheral blood (dated by TCRdb to between 2018 and 2020). The method was the immunoSEQ multiplex PCR assay. This immuneACCESS table, as held by TCRdb, lists in-frame sequences with V and J called but not all clones. Of the missing ones, under half trace to an unresolved V gene in checked studies; the others have no known cause. This sample has about 110,000 clones in its table, and approximately 90% of those were observed once. The ten largest clones capture approximately 16% of the sample. Material: blood. These receptors were collected from a person aged 18-70 years in good health.

The chain is built from TRBV7-9 and TRBJ1-5; possible D gene TRBD1, 5 bases. The CDR3 is 13 amino acids. CDR1 is SEHNR, CDR2 FQNEAQ, per germline (reference sequence). The ends were cut back, 7 bases at V and 5 bases at J, with 12 bases in the middle. The DNA of the CDR3 is TGTGCCAGCACCAACAGGCAAGATCAGCCCCAGCATTTT. Its translation is CASTNRQDQPQHF. The whole variable domain, filled in from reference TRBV7-9 and TRBJ1-5, reads DTGVSQNPRHKITKRGQNVTFRCDPISEHNRLYWYRQTLGQGPEFLTYFQNEAQLEKSRLLSDRFSAERPKGSFSTLEIQRTEQGDSAMYLCASTNRQDQPQHFGDGTRLSIL.

This clone was seen only a few times. The V gene is TRBV6-1, the J gene TRBJ1-2; D gene uncertain. The length of the CDR3 is 11 residues. The germline V and J ends were trimmed by 4 bases and 7 bases, with 7 bases remaining between them. CDR1 and CDR2 (germline): MNHNS, SASEGT. In nucleotides, the CDR3 is TGTGCCAGCAGTGGGGGATCTGGCTACACCTTC. Its protein product is CASSGGSGYTF.